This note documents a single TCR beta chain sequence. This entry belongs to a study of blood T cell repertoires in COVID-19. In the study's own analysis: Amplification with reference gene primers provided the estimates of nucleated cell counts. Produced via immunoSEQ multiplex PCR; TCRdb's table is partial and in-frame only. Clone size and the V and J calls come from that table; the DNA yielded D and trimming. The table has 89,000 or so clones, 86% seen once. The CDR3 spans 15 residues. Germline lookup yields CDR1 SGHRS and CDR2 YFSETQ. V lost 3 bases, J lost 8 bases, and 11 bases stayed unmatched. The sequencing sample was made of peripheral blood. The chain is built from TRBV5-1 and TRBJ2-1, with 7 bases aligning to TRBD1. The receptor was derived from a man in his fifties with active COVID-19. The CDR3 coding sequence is TGCGCCAGCAGCTCCGGACAGGCCCTTTGGGATGAGCAGTTCTTC. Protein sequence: CASSSGQALWDEQFF.